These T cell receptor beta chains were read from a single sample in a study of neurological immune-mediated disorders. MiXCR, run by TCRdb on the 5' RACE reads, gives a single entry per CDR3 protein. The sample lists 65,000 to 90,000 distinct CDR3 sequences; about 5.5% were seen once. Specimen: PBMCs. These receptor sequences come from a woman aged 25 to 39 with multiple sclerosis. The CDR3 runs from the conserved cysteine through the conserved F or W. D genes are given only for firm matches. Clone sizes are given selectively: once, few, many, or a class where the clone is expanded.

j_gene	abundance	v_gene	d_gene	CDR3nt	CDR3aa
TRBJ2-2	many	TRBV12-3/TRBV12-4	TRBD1	TGTGCCAGCAGGACCGGGACAGGGGGCTACACCGGGGAGCTGTTTTTT	CASRTGTGGYTGELFF
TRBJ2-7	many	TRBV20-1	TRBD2	TGCAGTGCTAGAGGGACTAGCGGGAGAGCGTCGGTTACCGAGCAGTACTTC	CSARGTSGRASVTEQYF
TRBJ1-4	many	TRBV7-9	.	TGTGCCAGCAGCTTCGCCACCAGGACAACTAATGAAAAACTGTTTTTT	CASSFATRTTNEKLFF
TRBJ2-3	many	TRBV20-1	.	TGCAGTGCCAGTTACACAGATACGCAGTATTTT	CSASYTDTQYF
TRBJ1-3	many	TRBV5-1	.	TGCGCCAGCAGCTTGGATGGAAACACCATATATTTT	CASSLDGNTIYF
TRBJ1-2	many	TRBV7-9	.	TGTGCCAGCAGCTTAGTGACAGGTGACGGCTACACCTTC	CASSLVTGDGYTF
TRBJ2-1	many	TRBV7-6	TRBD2	TGTGCCAGCAGCCTATTACGTCTAGCGGGGGGGAATCACAATGAGCAGTTCTTC	CASSLLRLAGGNHNEQFF
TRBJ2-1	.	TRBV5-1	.	TGCGCCAGCAGCTTGGTAGGTGCTACCTACAATGAGCAGTTCTTC	CASSLVGATYNEQFF
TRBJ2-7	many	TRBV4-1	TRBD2	TGCGCCAGCAGCTATCAGGGTAGCGGGATATTTGGCGAGCAGTACTTC	CASSYQGSGIFGEQYF
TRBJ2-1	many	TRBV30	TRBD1	TGTGCCGGGGGACAGTCCAACTACAATGAGCAGTTCTTC	CAGGQSNYNEQFF
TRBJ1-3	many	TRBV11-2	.	TGTGCCAGCAGCTTATCCTCGTCTTACGGAAACACCATATATTTT	CASSLSSSYGNTIYF
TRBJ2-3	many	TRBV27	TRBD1	TGTGCCAGCTCCGGGACAGGGTATAGTACAGATACGCAGTATTTT	CASSGTGYSTDTQYF
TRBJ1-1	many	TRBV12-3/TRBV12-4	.	TGTGCCAGCAGTTTAGGACCGAACACTGAAGCTTTCTTT	CASSLGPNTEAFF